The rows below give T cell receptor beta chains drawn from one sample of a study of blood T cell repertoires in COVID-19. Measured with immunoSEQ multiplex PCR; TCRdb has only the in-frame clones, and not every one. The sample records a few hundred thousand clones, 87% being singletons. Sequences were obtained from PBMCs or T cells enriched from blood (not recorded which). Source of these receptors: a woman aged 25 to 39 who had recovered from COVID-19. The CDR3 runs from the conserved cysteine through the conserved F or W. The D gene is left open where the match is weak. Expanded clones get a size class; other rows say once, few or many, or leave the size out.

V: TRBV12-3/TRBV12-4; size: .; J: TRBJ1-2; D: TRBD1; CDR3: CASSPRTGNGYTF; DNA: TGTGCCAGCAGTCCAAGGACAGGGAATGGCTACACCTTC
V: TRBV18; size: .; J: TRBJ1-6; D: .; CDR3: CASSPVGDNSPLHF; DNA: TGTGCCAGCTCACCGGTCGGTGATAATTCACCCCTCCACTTT
V: TRBV29-1; size: .; J: TRBJ1-4; D: .; CDR3: CSVLKGEEKLFF; DNA: TGCAGCGTGCTGAAGGGGGAGGAAAAACTGTTTTTT
V: TRBV4-1; size: .; J: TRBJ1-5; D: TRBD1; CDR3: CASSQADREGQPQHF; DNA: TGCGCCAGCAGCCAAGCGGACAGGGAGGGCCAGCCCCAGCATTTT
V: TRBV5-6; size: .; J: TRBJ2-2; D: TRBD1; CDR3: CASSRDRATYTGELFF; DNA: TGTGCCAGCAGCAGGGACAGGGCGACCTACACCGGGGAGCTGTTTTTT
V: TRBV5-4; size: .; J: TRBJ2-1; D: .; CDR3: CASSFNSNEQFF; DNA: TGTGCCAGCAGCTTCAATAGCAATGAGCAGTTCTTC
V: TRBV7-9; size: .; J: TRBJ1-5; D: .; CDR3: CASSLSNRAGPQHF; DNA: TGTGCCAGCAGCTTATCCAACAGGGCCGGGCCCCAGCATTTT
V: TRBV18; size: .; J: TRBJ2-2; D: .; CDR3: CASSPELTGNTGELFF; DNA: TGTGCCAGCTCACCGGAACTGACAGGGAACACCGGGGAGCTGTTTTTT
V: TRBV27; size: .; J: TRBJ1-4; D: .; CDR3: CASSLSTPQDEKLFF; DNA: TGTGCCAGCAGTTTATCGACCCCTCAGGATGAAAAACTGTTTTTT
V: TRBV6-5; size: .; J: TRBJ2-7; D: TRBD1; CDR3: CASTRDRVGYEQYF; DNA: TGTGCCAGCACCAGGGACAGGGTTGGCTACGAGCAGTACTTC
V: TRBV30; size: few; J: TRBJ1-5; D: .; CDR3: CAWSTGNLNQPQHF; DNA: TGTGCCTGGAGCACAGGGAATCTGAATCAGCCCCAGCATTTT
V: TRBV11-2; size: .; J: TRBJ2-3; D: TRBD2; CDR3: CASSQEPGLRTDTQYF; DNA: TGTGCCAGCAGCCAAGAACCGGGACTACGCACAGATACGCAGTATTTT
V: TRBV7-2; size: .; J: TRBJ1-6; D: TRBD1; CDR3: CASSLQGVDSPLHF; DNA: TGTGCCAGCAGCTTACAGGGGGTTGATTCACCCCTCCACTTT
V: TRBV7-9; size: .; J: TRBJ2-3; D: .; CDR3: CASSLGNTRDTQYF; DNA: TGTGCCAGCAGCTTAGGAAACACTAGAGATACGCAGTATTTT
V: TRBV2; size: .; J: TRBJ1-5; D: TRBD1; CDR3: CASGGTDSNQPQHF; DNA: TGTGCCAGCGGGGGGACAGATAGCAATCAGCCCCAGCATTTT
V: TRBV5-4; size: once; J: TRBJ2-3; D: TRBD2; CDR3: CASSLSGGDTQYF; DNA: TGTGCCAGCAGCTTAAGCGGGGGAGATACGCAGTATTTT
V: TRBV15; size: .; J: TRBJ1-5; D: .; CDR3: CATSREGANQPQHF; DNA: TGTGCCACCAGCAGAGAGGGGGCCAATCAGCCCCAGCATTTT
V: TRBV6-5; size: .; J: TRBJ1-3; D: TRBD1; CDR3: CASSSLTGGMWNTIYF; DNA: TGTGCCAGCAGTTCGTTGACAGGGGGGATGTGGAACACCATATATTTT
V: TRBV27; size: once; J: TRBJ1-3; D: .; CDR3: CASSSLSGNTIYF; DNA: TGTGCCAGCAGTTCCCTCTCTGGAAACACCATATATTTT
V: TRBV11-3; size: .; J: TRBJ2-2; D: .; CDR3: CASSSGGTGELFF; DNA: TGTGCCAGCAGCTCCGGGGGAACCGGGGAGCTGTTTTTT
V: TRBV5-6; size: .; J: TRBJ1-2; D: .; CDR3: CASSLSRRATDYGYTF; DNA: TGTGCCAGCAGCTTGAGTCGCAGGGCAACGGACTATGGCTACACCTTC
V: TRBV24-1; size: .; J: TRBJ2-7; D: TRBD1; CDR3: CATSDPTGQGRAEPWEQYF; DNA: TGTGCCACCAGTGATCCGACGGGACAGGGGCGCGCCGAGCCTTGGGAGCAGTACTTC
V: TRBV9; size: .; J: TRBJ2-1; D: .; CDR3: CASSVKTVPDSYNEQFF; DNA: TGTGCCAGCAGCGTAAAAACCGTCCCCGACAGCTACAATGAGCAGTTCTTC
V: TRBV19; size: .; J: TRBJ1-5; D: .; CDR3: CLEPRRGSNQPQHF; DNA: TGTCTTGAACCCCGGCGGGGTTCCAATCAGCCCCAGCATTTT
V: TRBV5-6; size: .; J: TRBJ1-6; D: TRBD1; CDR3: CASDRQGELRNSPLHF; DNA: TGTGCCAGCGATCGACAGGGGGAACTCCGTAATTCACCCCTCCACTTT
V: TRBV5-1; size: .; J: TRBJ1-1; D: TRBD1; CDR3: CASQGENTEAFF; DNA: TGCGCCAGCCAGGGGGAGAACACTGAAGCTTTCTTT
V: TRBV5-4; size: .; J: TRBJ1-4; D: TRBD1; CDR3: CASSLNYRDRVF; DNA: TGTGCCAGCAGCTTAAACTACCGGGACAGGGTTTTT
V: TRBV7-9; size: .; J: TRBJ1-3; D: .; CDR3: CASSLVARSDTIYF; DNA: TGTGCCAGCAGCTTAGTTGCCAGGTCGGACACCATATATTTT
V: TRBV7-2; size: once; J: TRBJ1-4; D: TRBD1; CDR3: CASSLGGTGSEKLFF; DNA: TGTGCCAGCAGCTTAGGAGGGACAGGGAGTGAAAAACTGTTTTTT
V: TRBV2; size: .; J: TRBJ1-2; D: .; CDR3: CASSEGRDYGYTF; DNA: TGTGCCAGCAGTGAGGGCAGGGACTATGGCTACACCTTC
V: TRBV27; size: .; J: TRBJ2-7; D: TRBD1; CDR3: CASASDRGYEQYF; DNA: TGTGCCAGCGCCTCGGACAGGGGATACGAGCAGTACTTC